This T cell receptor beta chain was captured in a study of shared clonotypes between healthy human individuals. Overall study results and limits: The represented genetic and exposure-history diversity was limited by the small number of donors. Investigators collected only blood, and repertoires in tissues likely differ.

Details on this clone: Its antigen is currently unknown.

V lost 4 bases and J lost 6, with 13 bases in between. The CDR3 has 13 amino acids. Germline CDR1 reads SEHNR; CDR2 reads FQNEAQ (reference sequence). The assay was immunoSEQ multiplex PCR, and TCRdb's table has in-frame clones only and misses some. The table includes about 2,500,000 clones, approximately 90% detected once. All donors were Caucasian adults living in Nashville, Tennessee. Partitioning of CD4+ cells yielded a CD45RA+ naive subset and a CD45RA-negative memory subset. The sample comprised naive CD4+ T cells sorted from blood. Noted subset: CD45RA+ positively selected. This chain links TRBV7-9 with TRBJ2-7; the D gene could be TRBD1 or TRBD2 (5 bases each). This TCR was recovered from a man between 18 and 35 years old in good health. CDR3 in amino acids: CASSSTPGSEQYF. CDR3 DNA: TGTGCCAGCAGCTCGACGCCAGGGAGCGAGCAGTACTTC.